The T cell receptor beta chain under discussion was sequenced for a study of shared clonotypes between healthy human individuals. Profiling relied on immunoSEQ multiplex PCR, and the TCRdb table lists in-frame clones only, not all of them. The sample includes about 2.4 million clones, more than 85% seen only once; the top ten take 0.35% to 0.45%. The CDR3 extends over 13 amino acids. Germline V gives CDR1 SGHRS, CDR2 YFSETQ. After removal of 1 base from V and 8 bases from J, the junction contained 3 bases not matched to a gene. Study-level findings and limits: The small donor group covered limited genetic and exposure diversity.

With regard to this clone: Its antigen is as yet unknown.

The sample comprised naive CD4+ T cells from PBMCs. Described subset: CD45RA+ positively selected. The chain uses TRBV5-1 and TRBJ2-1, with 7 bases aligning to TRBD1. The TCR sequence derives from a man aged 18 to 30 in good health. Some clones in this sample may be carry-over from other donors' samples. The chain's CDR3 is CASSLIGGDEQFF. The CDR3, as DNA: TGCGCCAGCAGCTTGATAGGGGGCGATGAGCAGTTCTTC.